The next 21 T cell receptor beta chains were all read from a single sample in a study of PD-1 blockade in mismatch repair-deficient tumors. Assay used: immunoSEQ multiplex PCR; TCRdb lists only in-frame clones, some missing. Counted here are 55,000 to 85,000 clones, 78% occurring once; the ten biggest clones make up 4.5% to 6%. Sequences were derived from peripheral blood, sampled 2 weeks after starting pembrolizumab. These receptors were taken from an adult with mismatch repair-deficient cancer.

V usage is TRBV28 and J usage is TRBJ1-2, with no clear D. Germline V lookup: CDR1 MDHEN, CDR2 SYDVKM. V was shortened by 7 bases and J by 0 bases, with 9 bases between the two germline ends. The CDR3 is made up of 13 amino acids. For the CDR3, the DNA is TGTGCCAGCACTCCTGATTCTAACTATGGCTACACCTTC. This codes for CASTPDSNYGYTF.

CDR3 residues: CASSPGTVYGYTF. Written as DNA, the CDR3 is TGTGCCAGCTCCCCAGGGACAGTCTATGGCTACACCTTC. The chain combines TRBV18 with TRBJ1-2; 7 bases line up with TRBD1. Germline CDR1 KGHSH, CDR2 LQKENI. J gave up 4 bases and V 6 bases, and 5 bases lay outside the gene matches. CDR3 length equals 13 residues.

The chain joins TRBV5-4 to TRBJ2-1; TRBD1 might be the D (6 bases). The CDR3 runs 12 residues. Trimming left V 2 bases short and J 7 bases short, with 7 bases between. CDR1 and CDR2 from the germline V gene are SGHNT and YYREEE (reference sequence). CDR3 in amino acids: CASSFRGNEQFF. CDR3 sequence (DNA): TGTGCCAGCAGCTTTAGGGGGAATGAGCAGTTCTTC.

The gene calls are TRBV7-9 and TRBJ2-7; D is possibly TRBD1 or TRBD2 (6 bases each). Germline V gives CDR1 SEHNR, CDR2 FQNEAQ (reference sequence). Trimming took 5 bases from V and 1 from J, leaving 15 bases between them. The CDR3 is 15 amino acids. Here the CDR3 reads CASSGAVGGSYEQYF. DNA for the CDR3: TGTGCCAGCAGCGGTGCTGTAGGGGGGTCCTACGAGCAGTACTTC.

This chain connects TRBV19 to TRBJ1-5; 7 bases align to TRBD1. The junction had 2 bases not matched to a gene; V was cut back by 9 bases and J by 0 bases. Germline lookup yields CDR1 LNHDA and CDR2 SQIVND (reference sequence). This CDR3 is built from 13 residues. CDR3 DNA: TGTGCCAGCGGGACAGATAGCAATCAGCCCCAGCATTTT. Translating gives CASGTDSNQPQHF.

The chain combines TRBV7-9 with TRBJ1-4; D might be TRBD1 (5 bases). The CDR3 runs 14 residues. The V end was cut by 0 bases, the J end by 8 bases, with 10 bases between. CDR1 SEHNR and CDR2 FQNEAQ come from the germline V gene (reference sequence). CDR3 in DNA: TGTGCCAGCAGCTTAGCGCGGGACGGCGAAAAACTGTTTTTT. Translated: CASSLARDGEKLFF.

This clone was detected once. V gene TRBV27 combines with J gene TRBJ1-2; TRBD1 matches at 10 bases. CDR1 MNHEY and CDR2 SMNVEV come from the germline V gene (reference sequence). The ends lost 8 bases at V and 4 bases at J; junction bases unmatched: 4. The CDR3 has 13 amino acids. The CDR3 DNA follows: TGTGCCAGCGGGAGGACAGGGGGCTATGGCTACACCTTC. Protein: CASGRTGGYGYTF.

The genes are TRBV4-3 and TRBJ2-7, with 7 bases lining up with TRBD1. The J segment lost 3 bases and the V segment lost 1 base, leaving 3 bases of the junction unmatched. Per germline, CDR1 LGHNA and CDR2 YSLEER. The CDR3 consists of 14 residues. The CDR3 DNA reads as TGCGCCAGCAGCCAAGGACAGGGTAGCTACGAGCAGTACTTC. Its translation: CASSQGQGSYEQYF.

This clone was seen many times. The chain uses TRBV6-1 and TRBJ1-5, with TRBD1 as a possible D gene (6 bases). Deletions cut 2 bases from V and 6 bases from J, with 17 bases between. CDR1 and CDR2 from the germline V gene are MNHNS and SASEGT. CDR3 length equals 16 residues. The CDR3 nucleotides read TGTGCCAGCAGTGAATTGGGGGGCCTAATGAGTCAGCCCCAGCATTTT. This encodes CASSELGGLMSQPQHF.

The chain recombines TRBV13 with TRBJ2-7, with 7 bases lining up with TRBD1. V lost 5 bases, J lost 3 bases, and 4 bases stayed unmatched. CDR3 length equals 13 residues. CDR1 is PRHDT and CDR2 is FYEKMQ in the germline V gene (reference sequence). CDR3 region: CASSPRTGYEQYF. DNA for the CDR3: TGTGCCAGCAGCCCACGGACAGGCTACGAGCAGTACTTC. The full variable domain, its missing parts supplied by reference TRBV13 and TRBJ2-7, is AAGVIQSPRHLIKEKRETATLKCYPIPRHDTVYWYQQGPGQDPQFLISFYEKMQSDKGSIPDRFSAQQFSDYHSELNMSSLELGDSALYFCASSPRTGYEQYFGPGTRLTVT.

The chain links TRBV19 to TRBJ1-5; no reliable D call. V lost 6 bases and J 5 bases, leaving 8 bases between the germline ends. This CDR3 has 12 residues. From germline, CDR1 is LNHDA and CDR2 SQIVND (reference sequence). As DNA, the CDR3 is TGTGCCAGTAGCCGCCTCGATCAGCCCCAGCATTTT. It is translated as CASSRLDQPQHF.

The chain recombines TRBV5-1 with TRBJ1-2, with 7 bases aligning to TRBD1. Germline lookup yields CDR1 SGHRS and CDR2 YFSETQ. J gave up 4 bases and V 6 bases, and 6 bases lay outside the gene matches. There are 13 residues in the CDR3. CDR3 DNA sequence: TGCGCCAGCAACGGGGGACAGACCTATGGCTACACCTTC. Its translation: CASNGGQTYGYTF.

CDR3 amino acids: CASSLDGLASKQYF. CDR3 nucleotides: TGTGCCAGCAGCTTAGATGGACTTGCGTCCAAGCAGTACTTC. The chain recombines TRBV11-2 with TRBJ2-7; a weak D match, TRBD2 (5 bases). Germline values: CDR1 SGHAT, CDR2 FQNNGV. This CDR3 comprises 14 residues. V gave up 0 bases and J gave up 8 bases, with 14 bases separating them.

V and J are TRBV5-1 and TRBJ1-1; D possibly corresponds to TRBD1 (6 bases). The ends were cut back, 4 bases at V and 0 bases at J, with 16 bases in the middle. This CDR3 comprises 16 residues. The germline V gene encodes CDR1 SGHRS and CDR2 YFSETQ. The DNA of the CDR3 is TGCGCCAGCAGCGGCTTGACAGGAGTCATGAACACTGAAGCTTTCTTT. Its translation is CASSGLTGVMNTEAFF. Based on the CDR3 plus reference TRBV5-1 and TRBJ1-1, the full variable domain is KAGVTQTPRYLIKTRGQQVTLSCSPISGHRSVSWYQQTPGQGLQFLFEYFSETQRNKGNFPGRFSGRQFSNSRSEMNVSTLELGDSALYLCASSGLTGVMNTEAFFGQGTRLTVV.

The chain is built from TRBV19 and TRBJ1-1, with D hard to call. The CDR3 covers 13 residues. Trimming took 10 bases from V and 6 from J, leaving 18 bases between them. Germline lookup yields CDR1 LNHDA and CDR2 SQIVND (reference sequence). CDR3 in amino acids: CATRAKGPSEAFF. As DNA, the CDR3 is TGTGCCACCCGGGCCAAGGGCCCGTCTGAAGCTTTCTTT.

The CDR3 region is CASSSGQGVSEAFF. CDR3 DNA sequence: TGCGCCAGCAGCTCCGGACAGGGGGTGTCTGAAGCTTTCTTT. The gene calls are TRBV5-1 and TRBJ1-1; 10 nucleotides match TRBD1. The length of the CDR3 is 14 residues. Germline V CDR1 and CDR2: SGHRS, YFSETQ. Unmatched junction bases numbered 5, after V lost 3 bases and J lost 6 bases.

The chain couples TRBV5-1 to TRBJ1-1; possibly TRBD1 for D (6 bases). From germline, CDR1 is SGHRS and CDR2 YFSETQ. The CDR3 contains 18 residues. The V end lost 1 base, the J end lost 2 bases, and 21 bases lay between the germline ends. CDR3 loop: CASSLPTVGGAANTEAFF. CDR3 nucleotides: TGCGCCAGCAGCTTGCCCACTGTGGGGGGGGCGGCTAACACTGAAGCTTTCTTT.

The chain combines TRBV29-1 with TRBJ2-3; 9 bases are shared with TRBD2. Germline assignment: CDR1 SQVTM and CDR2 ANQGSEA. The CDR3 spans 15 residues. Germline trimming cut 7 bases from V and 0 bases from J; bases unmatched to any gene: 8. In DNA, the CDR3 is TGCAGCGCCGATACTCTAGCGGGGAGCACAGATACGCAGTATTTT. This codes for CSADTLAGSTDTQYF.

This clone was found a few times. J is TRBJ2-5 and V is TRBV9; TRBD1 matches at 7 bases. The trim removed 0 bases at V and 5 bases at J, leaving 7 bases unmatched. Germline loops: CDR1 SGDLS, CDR2 YYNGEE. The CDR3 consists of 15 residues. CDR3 sequence (DNA): TGTGCCAGCAGCGTAGGAATGACAGGGCGGGAGACCCAGTACTTC. Protein sequence: CASSVGMTGRETQYF.

This chain links TRBV19 with TRBJ2-7; 10 nucleotides match TRBD2. The germline V gene encodes CDR1 LNHDA and CDR2 SQIVND (reference sequence). Unmatched junction bases numbered 5, after V lost 5 bases and J lost 4 bases. This CDR3 is built from 14 residues. DNA for the CDR3: TGTGCCAGTAGTTGGGCTAGCGGGAGTTACGAGCAGTACTTC. It encodes CASSWASGSYEQYF.

This sequence joins TRBV9 and TRBJ2-1, with TRBD2 as a possible D gene (6 bases). Trimming removed 1 base from V and 8 bases from J, with 25 bases in between. The CDR3 spans 18 residues. Germline CDR1 and CDR2: SGDLS and YYNGEE. This CDR3 is CASSVRSSLAGLVDEQFF. The CDR3 DNA follows: TGTGCCAGCAGCGTAAGGTCCAGCCTCGCGGGACTCGTCGATGAGCAGTTCTTC.